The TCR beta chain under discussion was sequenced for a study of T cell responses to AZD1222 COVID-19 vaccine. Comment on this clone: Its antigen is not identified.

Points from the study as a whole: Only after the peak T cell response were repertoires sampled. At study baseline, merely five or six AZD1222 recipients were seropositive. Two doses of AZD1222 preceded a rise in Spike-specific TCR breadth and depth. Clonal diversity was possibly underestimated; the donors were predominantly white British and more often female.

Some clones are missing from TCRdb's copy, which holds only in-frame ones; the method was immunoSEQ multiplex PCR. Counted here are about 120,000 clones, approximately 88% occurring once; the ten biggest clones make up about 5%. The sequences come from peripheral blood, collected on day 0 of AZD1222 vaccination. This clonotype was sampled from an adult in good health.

The DNA of the CDR3 is TGTGCCAGCAGCCAAAGACAGGGGGGGCGTCGGACTGAAGCTTTCTTT. This codes for CASSQRQGGRRTEAFF. This chain uses TRBV14 with TRBJ1-1; 9 nucleotides align to TRBD1. Looked up from germline, CDR1 is SGHDN and CDR2 is FVKESK. J lost 5 bases, V lost 2 bases, and 9 bases had no gene match. This CDR3 spans 16 amino acids.